These 6 T cell receptor beta chains share one sample of origin, sequenced in a study of blood T cell repertoires in COVID-19. TCRdb's table, derived via immunoSEQ multiplex PCR, lists solely in-frame clones and lacks some. The data contain around 200,000 clones, approximately 87% of them seen just once; the ten biggest clones take up 3% to 4.5%. The sample taken for sequencing was peripheral blood. The receptors here all came from a young man with active or convalescent COVID-19.

In this sample, this clone turned up once. The rearrangement links TRBV30 to TRBJ1-6; D unresolved. The CDR3 is 12 residues long. V lost 0 bases, J lost 13 bases, and 10 bases lay in between. The V gene's germline CDR1 is GTSNPN and CDR2 SVGIG (reference sequence). The CDR3 DNA reads as TGTGCCTGGAGTGTGAGGGAGGGTCCCCTCCACTTT. It yields the protein CAWSVREGPLHF. The full variable domain, with the rest looked up from reference TRBV30 and TRBJ1-6, is SQTIHQWPATLVQPVGSPLSLECTVEGTSNPNLYWYRQAAGRGLQLLFYSVGIGQISSEVPQNLSASRPQDRQFILSSKKLLLSDSGFYLCAWSVREGPLHFGNGTRLTVT.

The count of this clone is one. V usage is TRBV11-3 and J usage is TRBJ2-6, with TRBD1 identical over 7 bases. From germline, CDR1 is SGHNT and CDR2 YENEEA. The CDR3 extends over 16 amino acids. Trimming took 1 base from V and 0 from J; bases not matched to a gene: 0. The CDR3 DNA follows: TGTGCCAGCAGCTTAGGACAGGGCTCTGGGGCCAACGTCCTGACTTTC. It codes for CASSLGQGSGANVLTF.

The rearrangement joins TRBV2 to TRBJ2-5; possibly TRBD2 for D (6 bases). V lost 5 bases and J 4 bases, leaving 14 bases between the germline ends. CDR1 is SNHLY and CDR2 is FYNNEI in the germline V gene. The CDR3 spans 14 residues. The DNA for the CDR3 is TGTGCCAGCAGTAAGGAGGGTGGGGGAGAGACCCAGTACTTC. Translation gives CASSKEGGGETQYF.

J is TRBJ1-5 and V is TRBV5-5; no clear D. The V end was cut by 0 bases, the J end by 3 bases, with 4 bases between. The CDR3 consists of 13 residues. From germline, CDR1 is SGHKS and CDR2 YYEKEE (reference sequence). In DNA form, the CDR3 reads TGTGCCAGCAGCTTGGGGGCCAATCAGCCCCAGCATTTT. This gives the protein CASSLGANQPQHF.

The chain joins TRBV13 to TRBJ1-4; perhaps TRBD1 as D (5 bases). Germline CDR1 reads PRHDT; CDR2 reads FYEKMQ (reference sequence). V was trimmed by 5 bases and J by 8 bases, leaving 12 bases between them. The length of the CDR3 is 13 residues. The CDR3 coding sequence is TGTGCCAGCAGCAAGATCCGGGGGGAAAAACTGTTTTTT. Its protein product is CASSKIRGEKLFF.

The chain is built from TRBV2 and TRBJ2-7, with 7 bases that match TRBD1. V shed 4 bases, J shed 5 bases, and the junction held 14 bases outside the gene matches. CDR1 and CDR2 from the germline V gene are SNHLY and FYNNEI. The CDR3 is 16 residues long. The CDR3 spells CASSVSGTDRANEQYF. In DNA, the CDR3 is TGTGCCAGCAGTGTCTCGGGGACCGACAGGGCTAACGAGCAGTACTTC.